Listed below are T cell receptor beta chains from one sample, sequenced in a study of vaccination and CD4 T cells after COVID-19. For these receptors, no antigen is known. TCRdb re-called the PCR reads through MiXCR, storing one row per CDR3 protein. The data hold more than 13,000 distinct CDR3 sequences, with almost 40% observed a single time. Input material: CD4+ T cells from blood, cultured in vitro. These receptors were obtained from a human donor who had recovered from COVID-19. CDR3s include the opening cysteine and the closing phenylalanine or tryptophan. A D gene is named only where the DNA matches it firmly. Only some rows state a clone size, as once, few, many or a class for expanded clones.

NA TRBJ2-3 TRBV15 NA TGTGCCACCAGCAGAGATCGGATGCAGGGGAGTGGAGATACGCAGTATTTT CATSRDRMQGSGDTQYF
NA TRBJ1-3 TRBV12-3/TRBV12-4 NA TGTGCCAGCAGTTTCCCTCGGGCAACGGCGGGAAACACCATATATTTT CASSFPRATAGNTIYF
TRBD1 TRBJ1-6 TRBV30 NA TGTGCCTCTGAGGGGGCCCCCTATAATTCACCCCTCCACTTT CASEGAPYNSPLHF
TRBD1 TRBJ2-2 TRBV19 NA TGTGCCAGTAGTACCTACAGGGGGTCTACCGGGGAGCTGTTTTTT CASSTYRGSTGELFF
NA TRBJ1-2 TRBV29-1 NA TGCAGCGTTGTGTTCTCGGTTTACTACACCTTC CSVVFSVYYTF
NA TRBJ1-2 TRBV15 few TGTGCCACCAGCTCCCGGGACCTCTATGGCTACACCTTC CATSSRDLYGYTF
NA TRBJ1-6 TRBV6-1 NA TGTGCCAGCTTAGGGAGCTCCTATAATTCACCCCTCCACTTT CASLGSSYNSPLHF
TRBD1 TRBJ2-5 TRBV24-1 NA TGTGCCACCGCGCGGGGACAGGGGCGAGAAGAGACCCAGTACTTC CATARGQGREETQYF
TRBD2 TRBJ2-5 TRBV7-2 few TGTGCCAGCAGCTCGGGACTAGCTTGGGAGACCCAGTACTTC CASSSGLAWETQYF
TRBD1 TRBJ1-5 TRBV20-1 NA TGCAGTGCTAGAAGGCGACAGGGCAGCAATCAGCCCCAGCATTTT CSARRRQGSNQPQHF